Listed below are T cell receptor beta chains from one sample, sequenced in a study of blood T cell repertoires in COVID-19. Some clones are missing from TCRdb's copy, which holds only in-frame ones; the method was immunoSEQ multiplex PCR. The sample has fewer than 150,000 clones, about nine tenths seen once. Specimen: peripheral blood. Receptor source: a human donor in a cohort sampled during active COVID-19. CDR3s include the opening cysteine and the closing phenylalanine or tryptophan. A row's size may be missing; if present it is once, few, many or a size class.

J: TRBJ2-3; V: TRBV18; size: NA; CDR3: CASSPRPGQGPDTQYF
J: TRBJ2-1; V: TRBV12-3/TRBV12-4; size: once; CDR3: CASRKIDYNEQFF
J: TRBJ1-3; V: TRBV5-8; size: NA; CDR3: CASSLAGTKGNTIYF
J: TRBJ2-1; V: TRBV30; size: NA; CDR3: CAWSVTLAGYNEQFF
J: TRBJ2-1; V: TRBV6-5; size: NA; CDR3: CASSPRRNEQFF
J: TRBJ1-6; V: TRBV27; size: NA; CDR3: CASSLRGSNSPLHF
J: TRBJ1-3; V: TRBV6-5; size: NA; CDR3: CASRRDNGGNTIYF
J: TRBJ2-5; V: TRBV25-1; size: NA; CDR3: CAASDLETQYF
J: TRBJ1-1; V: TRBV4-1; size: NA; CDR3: CASSQEPGGLTEAFF
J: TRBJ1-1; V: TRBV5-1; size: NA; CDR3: CASTPDSNTEAFF
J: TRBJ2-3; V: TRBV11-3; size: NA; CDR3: CASSLGSEKTDTQYF
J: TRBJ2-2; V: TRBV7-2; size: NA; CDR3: CASSAYNGLSGELFF
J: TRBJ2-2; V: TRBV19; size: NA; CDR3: CASSKGLANTGELFF
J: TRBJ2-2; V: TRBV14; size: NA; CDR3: CASSPTTGATGELFF
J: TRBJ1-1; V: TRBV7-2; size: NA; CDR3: CASSPIQGARAEAFF
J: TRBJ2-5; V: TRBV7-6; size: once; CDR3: CASSSQQGRGVGETQYF
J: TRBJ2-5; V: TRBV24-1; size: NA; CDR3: CATSDSGAETQYF
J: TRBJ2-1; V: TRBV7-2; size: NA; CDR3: CASSLTSGGYNEQFF
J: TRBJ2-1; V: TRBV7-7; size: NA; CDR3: CASSLAMRDNEQFF
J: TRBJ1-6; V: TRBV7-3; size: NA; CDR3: CASSLGTGGSPLHF
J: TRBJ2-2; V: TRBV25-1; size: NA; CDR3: CASSVTGANTGELFF
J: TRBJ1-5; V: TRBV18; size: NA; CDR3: CASSGTGPNQPQHF
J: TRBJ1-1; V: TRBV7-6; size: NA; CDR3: CASSPGQLNTEAFF
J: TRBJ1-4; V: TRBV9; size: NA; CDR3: CASSRGGANEKLFF
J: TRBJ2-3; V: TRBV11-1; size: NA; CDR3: CASSGIFKGDTQYF
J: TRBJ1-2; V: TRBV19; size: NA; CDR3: CASRAGGGHGYTF
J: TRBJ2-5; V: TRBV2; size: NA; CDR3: CASSGLAGKRETQYF